These 21 T cell receptor beta chains were sequenced from one sample in a study of CD4+ T cells in melanoma. Profiled with immunoSEQ multiplex PCR; TCRdb holds only in-frame clones, not every one. In the table there are 9,000 to 10,000 clones, over 60% of which are singletons. The sequencing sample was made of tumor tissue. The receptors originated from a human donor with melanoma.

This clone has a single count. The chain links TRBV5-4 to TRBJ2-3, with a weak D call TRBD2 (7 bases). The germline gives CDR1 SGHNT, CDR2 YYREEE (reference sequence). This CDR3 contains 15 residues. V shed 7 bases and J shed 3 bases, with 18 bases lying between them. The CDR3 here is CASHIGGARTDTQYF. In DNA, the CDR3 is TGTGCCAGCCACATAGGGGGGGCGCGTACAGATACGCAGTATTTT.

The chain joins TRBV7-3 to TRBJ2-1; 9 bases align to TRBD1. V lost 1 base and J lost 4; bases outside the gene matches: 8. The CDR3 runs to 17 residues. Germline CDR1 and CDR2: SGHTA and FQGTGA. CDR3 in amino acids: CASSLSHGTGTYNEQFF. CDR3 coding DNA: TGTGCCAGCAGCTTAAGCCACGGGACAGGGACGTACAATGAGCAGTTCTTC.

The chain couples TRBV7-2 to TRBJ1-5; D gene ambiguous. The CDR3 spans 16 residues. Trimming stripped 5 bases from V and 0 bases from J, with 14 bases between. Per germline, CDR1 SGHTA and CDR2 FQGNSA. The CDR3 reads CASSRHGRNSNQPQHF. The CDR3 DNA reads TGTGCCAGCAGCCGACATGGGCGTAATAGCAATCAGCCCCAGCATTTT.

This chain connects TRBV5-4 to TRBJ2-5, with 7 bases fitting TRBD1. The CDR3 runs 14 residues. V was pared by 3 bases and J by 0 bases, with 2 bases of the junction left unmatched. CDR1 and CDR2 (germline): SGHNT, YYREEE (reference sequence). The CDR3 bases are TGTGCCAGCAGCTGGGGACAGTACCAAGAGACCCAGTACTTC. Translation gives CASSWGQYQETQYF.

The chain employs TRBV30 and TRBJ2-7, with TRBD1 matching 9 bases. Germline trimming cut 2 bases from V and 2 bases from J; bases unmatched to any gene: 4. Germline values: CDR1 GTSNPN, CDR2 SVGIG (reference sequence). CDR3 length: 14 residues. This CDR3 is CAWSTGTGTYEQYF. CDR3 bases: TGTGCCTGGAGTACCGGGACAGGGACCTACGAGCAGTACTTC. The full variable domain, with the rest looked up from reference TRBV30 and TRBJ2-7, is SQTIHQWPATLVQPVGSPLSLECTVEGTSNPNLYWYRQAAGRGLQLLFYSVGIGQISSEVPQNLSASRPQDRQFILSSKKLLLSDSGFYLCAWSTGTGTYEQYFGPGTRLTVT.

In nucleotides, the CDR3 is TGTGCCAGCAGAGAGGGACAGGGAGCTATTAACTATGGCTACACCTTC. It is translated as CASREGQGAINYGYTF. The rearrangement links TRBV2 to TRBJ1-2, with 9 bases lining up with TRBD1. J gave up 1 base and V 6 bases, and 9 bases lay outside the gene matches. The length of the CDR3 is 16 residues. Per germline, CDR1 SNHLY and CDR2 FYNNEI.

The chain combines TRBV27 with TRBJ2-5, with 8 bases lining up with TRBD2. J lost 4 bases, V lost 8 bases, and 9 bases had no gene match. The CDR3 consists of 14 residues. Looked up from germline, CDR1 is MNHEY and CDR2 is SMNVEV (reference sequence). The CDR3 nucleotides read TGTGCCAGCTGGGGACGGGGGGGCTTAGAGACCCAGTACTTC. As protein: CASWGRGGLETQYF.

This chain links TRBV11-3 with TRBJ1-2; D is unresolved. The CDR3 has 14 amino acids. The V end was cut by 10 bases, the J end by 3 bases, with 18 bases between. Germline CDR1 reads SGHNT; CDR2 reads YENEEA. The CDR3, as DNA: TGTGCCACCTTGGAACGGAACGGCTACTATGGCTACACCTTC. This translates into CATLERNGYYGYTF.

The J gene is TRBJ1-1, the V gene TRBV14, with D perhaps TRBD1 (6 bases). Germline CDR1 is SGHDN and CDR2 is FVKESK. Trimming left V 0 bases short and J 0 bases short, with 14 bases between. The CDR3 totals 17 residues. For the CDR3, the DNA is TGTGCCAGCAGCCAAGATTTGGTGCAGGGGATGAACACTGAAGCTTTCTTT. Encoded protein: CASSQDLVQGMNTEAFF.

The rearrangement joins TRBV27 to TRBJ1-4, with no clear D. Germline V gene sequence: CDR1 MNHEY, CDR2 SMNVEV (reference sequence). The CDR3 extends over 15 amino acids. V was shortened by 4 bases and J by 5 bases, with 14 bases between the two germline ends. As DNA, the CDR3 is TGTGCCAGCAGTTCCCGACGAGTAGGGAATGAAAAACTGTTTTTT. It specifies CASSSRRVGNEKLFF.

The chain recombines TRBV5-6 with TRBJ2-7; 8 nucleotides match TRBD1. Germline values: CDR1 SGHDT, CDR2 YYEEEE. J gave up 9 bases and V 2 bases, and 1 base lay outside the gene matches. The CDR3 totals 11 residues. The CDR3 DNA reads as TGTGCCAGCAGCTTTGGACAGGGGCAGTACTTC. Encoded protein: CASSFGQGQYF. The whole variable domain, filled in from reference TRBV5-6 and TRBJ2-7, reads DAGVTQSPTHLIKTRGQQVTLRCSPKSGHDTVSWYQQALGQGPQFIFQYYEEEERQRGNFPDRFSGHQFPNYSSELNVNALLLGDSALYLCASSFGQGQYFGPGTRLTVT.

This rearrangement joins TRBV11-3 to TRBJ2-3; TRBD1 matches 9 bases. Germline trimming cut 1 base from V and 2 bases from J; bases unmatched to any gene: 1. CDR1 and CDR2 from the germline V gene are SGHNT and YENEEA. CDR3 length: 15 residues. CDR3 sequence: CASSLGTGVTDTQYF. The CDR3 DNA sequence: TGTGCCAGCAGCTTAGGGACAGGGGTCACAGATACGCAGTATTTT.

The V and J genes are TRBV29-1 and TRBJ2-7; tentative D call: TRBD2 (5 bases). From germline, CDR1 is SQVTM and CDR2 ANQGSEA. Trimming cost V 4 bases and J 3 bases, with 13 bases left between them. The CDR3 length is 13 residues. CDR3 loop: CSVVLASNYEQYF. The DNA of the CDR3 is TGCAGCGTTGTCCTAGCCAGTAACTACGAGCAGTACTTC.

The chain joins TRBV6-5 to TRBJ1-6, with 9 bases matching TRBD1. The CDR3 has 13 residues. Germline trimming cut 3 bases from V and 14 bases from J; bases unmatched to any gene: 5. Per the germline V gene, CDR1 is MNHEY and CDR2 is SVGAGI. CDR3 in amino acids: CASSYRTGESLHF. For the CDR3, the DNA is TGTGCCAGCAGTTATCGGACAGGGGAATCCCTCCACTTT.

The chain links TRBV29-1 to TRBJ2-3; 7 nucleotides agree with TRBD1. V lost 6 bases, J lost 2 bases, and 5 bases stayed unmatched. The CDR3 contains 13 residues. CDR1 is SQVTM and CDR2 is ANQGSEA in the germline V gene. The CDR3 here is CSVRDRFTDTQYF. The CDR3 bases are TGCAGCGTGAGGGACAGATTCACAGATACGCAGTATTTT.

This clone is medium-sized (0.01 to 0.1%) by share. The gene calls are TRBV2 and TRBJ1-2; D is unclear. The CDR3 has 16 residues. Trimming removed 5 bases at V and 3 bases at J, with 19 bases between. Germline-derived CDR1 and CDR2 are SNHLY and FYNNEI. The CDR3 loop reads CASSPSIPPVYYGYTF. The CDR3 DNA follows: TGTGCCAGCAGTCCCAGTATCCCCCCAGTCTACTATGGCTACACCTTC.

Points on this clone: An end of the junction differs from the germline gene, which may be a read error. CDR3 in DNA: TGTGCTAGCAGCTTCCGGGCAACTAATGAAAAACTGTTTTTT. Translated: CASSFRATNEKLFF. This chain joins TRBV7-7 and TRBJ1-4; D uncertain. The CDR3 is made up of 14 amino acids. Germline loops: CDR1 SSHAT, CDR2 FNYEAQ (reference sequence).

In its sample, this clone is medium-sized. This chain connects TRBV11-3 to TRBJ1-6; no definite D call. Germline V gene sequence: CDR1 SGHNT, CDR2 YENEEA. The V and J ends lost 1 base and 7 bases respectively, with 5 bases between them. This CDR3 comprises 13 residues. The CDR3 DNA follows: TGTGCCAGCAGCTTAGGCCCCAATTCACCCCTCCACTTT. Its translation: CASSLGPNSPLHF.

A few counts support this clone. The chain links TRBV29-1 to TRBJ2-3; possibly TRBD2 for D (7 bases). Germline CDR1 and CDR2: SQVTM and ANQGSEA. The V and J ends lost 0 bases and 6 bases respectively, with 25 bases between them. The CDR3 is 18 amino acids. The CDR3 coding sequence is TGCAGCGTTGAAGATTTTCGCACTACTAGCGCCCAGGGGGATACGCAGTATTTT. Encoded protein: CSVEDFRTTSAQGDTQYF.

The genes are TRBV6-5 and TRBJ1-6, with D uncertain. CDR1 is MNHEY and CDR2 is SVGAGI in the germline V gene. V lost 6 bases to trimming and J lost 7 bases, with 16 bases between them. The CDR3 is made up of 15 amino acids. The CDR3 DNA sequence: TGTGCCAGCAGCCCGCTAGATGGGCGGAATTCACCCCTCCACTTT. As protein: CASSPLDGRNSPLHF.

In its sample, this clone is large. The gene calls are TRBV19 and TRBJ1-1; possibly TRBD1 for D (6 bases). Germline loops: CDR1 LNHDA, CDR2 SQIVND (reference sequence). There are 13 residues in the CDR3. Trimming shortened V by 10 bases and J by 1 base, and 13 bases separated the two germline ends. The CDR3 nucleotides are TGTGCCACCACGACAGGTTGGAACACTGAAGCTTTCTTT. Translated, it gives CATTTGWNTEAFF.